Listed below are T cell receptor beta chains from one sample, sequenced in a study of T-cell reconstitution after alpha-beta-depleted transplantation in children. Each CDR3 protein gets one entry after TCRdb re-called the PCR reads with MiXCR. The repertoire holds 450,000 to 600,000 distinct CDR3 sequences, roughly a tenth seen once, with 2% in the top ten. The specimen comprised PBMCs, sampled before TCRalphabeta/CD19-depleted stem cell transplant. The source of these receptors is a child aged 2-15 years with inherited bone marrow failure, due to receive a stem cell transplant. Each CDR3 is given with its conserved first and last residue. A D gene is named only where the DNA matches it firmly. Size is stated for part of the rows, as once, few or many counts, or as a class when the clone is expanded.

TRBV29-1,NA,TRBJ2-5,many,TGCAGCGTTGCTTTACGATCCGGACGGGCTCAAGAGACCCAGTACTTC,CSVALRSGRAQETQYF
TRBV12-3/TRBV12-4,NA,TRBJ2-5,many,TGTGCCAGCAGTTCCCCCAGGGCCCAAGAGACCCAGTACTTC,CASSSPRAQETQYF
TRBV29-1,NA,TRBJ2-7,many,TGCAGCGTGGGTGGAGGACTGGGCTACGAGCAGTACTTC,CSVGGGLGYEQYF
TRBV29-1,TRBD2,TRBJ2-7,many,TGCAGCGCGATTACACTAGCGGGACCCTACGAGCAGTACTTC,CSAITLAGPYEQYF
TRBV7-9,NA,TRBJ1-1,NA,TGTGCCAGCAGCTTAGTCACAGGGCTGGGTACTGAAGCTTTCTTT,CASSLVTGLGTEAFF
TRBV20-1,NA,TRBJ1-1,many,TGCAGTGCTAGAGATCATGGGCAGATCCACACTGAAGCTTTCTTT,CSARDHGQIHTEAFF
TRBV10-3,NA,TRBJ2-5,many,TGTGCCATCAGTGAATCGGGGGCTAGCATGGAGACCCAGTACTTC,CAISESGASMETQYF
TRBV20-1,TRBD2,TRBJ2-1,many,TGCAGTGCTAGAGCAGCGGGGGTCCCGCGGAATGAGCAGTTCTTC,CSARAAGVPRNEQFF
TRBV10-2,NA,TRBJ2-7,NA,TGCGCCAGCAGTGGTTCGGTAGGGTCCTCCAACGAGCAGTACTTC,CASSGSVGSSNEQYF
TRBV6-5,NA,TRBJ2-1,many,TGTGCCAGCAGTTATATGGACCCTGTGGATGAGCAGTTCTTC,CASSYMDPVDEQFF
TRBV9,TRBD2,TRBJ2-2,few,TGTGCCAGCAGCTCACCGAAAACTAGCGGGAGGCTTCGGTTAGGGGAGCTGTTTTTT,CASSSPKTSGRLRLGELFF
TRBV29-1,NA,TRBJ2-3,many,TGCAGCGTTGAATTCGGGGGAGATACGCAGTATTTT,CSVEFGGDTQYF
TRBV11-2,NA,TRBJ2-1,many,TGTGCCAGCAGCCCTTACAAGCGGGAGCAGTTCTTC,CASSPYKREQFF
TRBV5-6,TRBD1,TRBJ1-1,many,TGTGCCAGCAGCGACAGCCGACAGGGCCCGAACACTGAAGCTTTCTTT,CASSDSRQGPNTEAFF
TRBV28,NA,TRBJ1-2,many,TGTGCCATCAGTTTAGGCAGTGCCTATGGCTACACCTTC,CAISLGSAYGYTF
TRBV20-1,NA,TRBJ2-1,many,TGCAGTGTTAAACGGGTCGATGATGAGCAGTTCTTC,CSVKRVDDEQFF
TRBV5-6,TRBD2,TRBJ2-1,NA,TGTGTCAGCAGCCGGCCGGGGGGAGCGGCCTCCTACAATGAGCAGTTCTTC,CVSSRPGGAASYNEQFF
TRBV5-4,NA,TRBJ2-3,NA,TGTGCCAGCAACAGCGCCAACACAGATACGCAGTATTTT,CASNSANTDTQYF
TRBV20-1,NA,TRBJ1-1,many,TGCAGTGCTAGAGATTTTGCGAGGGAGGGCACTGAAGCTTTCTTT,CSARDFAREGTEAFF
TRBV7-2,TRBD2,TRBJ2-7,few,TGTGCCAGCAGCCGGGGGGGGCCCAACTACGAGCAGTACTTC,CASSRGGPNYEQYF
TRBV4-2,NA,TRBJ1-3,many,TGTGCCAGCAGCCAAGAAAAGGATTTCTCTGGAAACACCATATATTTT,CASSQEKDFSGNTIYF
TRBV4-3,NA,TRBJ2-1,few,TGCGCCAGCAGCCAAGATTGGGGGGCTGAGCAGTTCTTC,CASSQDWGAEQFF
TRBV20-1,NA,TRBJ2-1,few,TGCAGTGCTAGTGTCCGAGGACTGCGGGGAGAGCAGTTCTTC,CSASVRGLRGEQFF
TRBV30,NA,TRBJ2-1,few,TGTGCCTTACGGGGGTTGGGGGTTCTCCCCAATGAGCAGTTCTTC,CALRGLGVLPNEQFF
TRBV27,NA,TRBJ2-7,many,TGTGCCAGCAGTTTGCGCGGGCCTTCCTACGAGCAGTACTTC,CASSLRGPSYEQYF
TRBV12-3/TRBV12-4,TRBD1,TRBJ1-4,many,TGTGCCAGCAGGGGACAGGTTGGAGAAAAACTGTTTTTT,CASRGQVGEKLFF
TRBV30,NA,TRBJ2-1,many,TGTGCCTGGAGTTCTGGACTCATTAATGAGCAGTTCTTC,CAWSSGLINEQFF
TRBV12-3/TRBV12-4,TRBD1,TRBJ1-3,many,TGTGCCAGCAGCATTGGGGGGACAGTTGGAAACACCATATATTTT,CASSIGGTVGNTIYF
TRBV3-1,NA,TRBJ1-2,few,TGTGCCAGCAGCCCACTTGTGGGGGGGTCGTATGGCTACACCTTC,CASSPLVGGSYGYTF
TRBV27,NA,TRBJ2-5,many,TGTGCCAGCAGTTTAAGCGGGTACCAAGAGACCCAGTACTTC,CASSLSGYQETQYF
TRBV6-5,NA,TRBJ2-5,many,TGTGCCAGCAGTTACGGGGTGGGGGTAGAGACCCAGTACTTC,CASSYGVGVETQYF
TRBV6-1,TRBD2,TRBJ2-3,many,TGTGCCAGCAAACAACTAGCGGGTGAATCAAGGGATACGCAGTATTTT,CASKQLAGESRDTQYF
TRBV5-1,NA,TRBJ2-1,many,TGCGCCAGCAGCTTGGAAAGCTCCCTATTCGGCAATGAGCAGTTCTTC,CASSLESSLFGNEQFF
TRBV2,NA,TRBJ1-1,many,TGTGCCAGCAGTGTGGGGGTGGTGAACACTGAAGCTTTCTTT,CASSVGVVNTEAFF
TRBV9,NA,TRBJ1-2,many,TGTGCCAGCAGCGAAGGGGGGTTCTATGGCTACACCTTC,CASSEGGFYGYTF
TRBV7-9,NA,TRBJ2-7,many,TGTGCCAGCAGCCCCCGGACTGGAGAAGAGTACTTC,CASSPRTGEEYF
TRBV7-6,TRBD2,TRBJ2-7,NA,TGTGCCAGCAGCCAACACCAATTAGCGGGAGGGCCGGGCGACGAGCAGTACTTC,CASSQHQLAGGPGDEQYF
TRBV5-5,TRBD2,TRBJ2-2,NA,TGTGCCAGCAGCGGGGGACTAGCGGTGGTCCTCGGGGAGCTGTTTTTT,CASSGGLAVVLGELFF
TRBV7-9,TRBD1,TRBJ1-1,NA,TGTGCCAGCAAGACAGGGCCCATGAACACTGAAGCTTTCTTT,CASKTGPMNTEAFF
TRBV7-2,NA,TRBJ2-7,many,TGTGCCAGCAGCTTAGATAGCTGGAACTCCTACGAGCAGTACTTC,CASSLDSWNSYEQYF
TRBV20-1,TRBD2,TRBJ2-7,few,TGCAGTGCTAGAGACCTCTTTACTAGCGGGACGGCCTACGAGCAGTACTTC,CSARDLFTSGTAYEQYF
TRBV29-1,NA,TRBJ2-2,many,TGCAGCGTTGTCCATAACACCGGGGAGCTGTTTTTT,CSVVHNTGELFF
TRBV4-2,TRBD2,TRBJ2-7,many,TGTGCCAGCAGCCAAGATGGATCTAGCGGCGCCTACGAGCAGTACTTC,CASSQDGSSGAYEQYF
TRBV28,NA,TRBJ2-5,many,TGTGCCAGCAGTTCCCCTACCGTAACCCAGTACTTC,CASSSPTVTQYF
TRBV5-4,NA,TRBJ1-1,many,TGTGCCAGCAGCTTGGGCAAGGGGGACGGAGACACTGAAGCTTTCTTT,CASSLGKGDGDTEAFF
TRBV5-1,NA,TRBJ2-7,many,TGCGCCAGCAGCGGGGGTAGTAGCGCCCAGCAGTACTTC,CASSGGSSAQQYF
TRBV28,NA,TRBJ2-1,many,TGTGCCAGCAGTTTTGGGCCCGAGCAGTTCTTC,CASSFGPEQFF
TRBV6-5,NA,TRBJ2-1,NA,TGTGCCAGCCGAGGTTTCGATGAGCAGTTCTTC,CASRGFDEQFF
TRBV27,NA,TRBJ2-7,few,TGTGCCAGCAGTTTAGGGGTAAACTTACCCTACGAGCAGTACTTC,CASSLGVNLPYEQYF
TRBV9,NA,TRBJ1-4,many,TGTGCCAGCAGCGTCGACGGTGGGCATGAAAAACTGTTTTTT,CASSVDGGHEKLFF
TRBV30,NA,TRBJ2-1,few,TGTGCCTGGATGATGGGGGCGCATGATATCAATGAGCAGTTCTTC,CAWMMGAHDINEQFF